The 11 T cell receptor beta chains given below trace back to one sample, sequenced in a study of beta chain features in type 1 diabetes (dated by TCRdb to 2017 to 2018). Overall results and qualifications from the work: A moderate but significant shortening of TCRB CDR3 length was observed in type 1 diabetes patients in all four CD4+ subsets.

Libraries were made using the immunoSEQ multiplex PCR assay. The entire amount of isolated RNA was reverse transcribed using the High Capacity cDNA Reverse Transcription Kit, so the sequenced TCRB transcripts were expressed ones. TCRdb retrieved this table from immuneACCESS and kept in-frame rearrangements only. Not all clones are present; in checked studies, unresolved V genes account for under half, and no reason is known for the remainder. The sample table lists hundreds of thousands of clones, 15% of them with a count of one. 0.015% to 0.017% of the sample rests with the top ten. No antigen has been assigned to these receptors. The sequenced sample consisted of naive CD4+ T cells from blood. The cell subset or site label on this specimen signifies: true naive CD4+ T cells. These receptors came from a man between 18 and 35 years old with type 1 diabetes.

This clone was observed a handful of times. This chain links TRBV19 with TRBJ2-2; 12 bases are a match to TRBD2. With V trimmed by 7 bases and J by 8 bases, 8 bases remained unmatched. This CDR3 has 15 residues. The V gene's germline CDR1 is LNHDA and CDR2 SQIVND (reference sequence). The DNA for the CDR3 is TGTGCCAGTAAAGTCCTAGCGGGAGGGCCAGGGGAGCTGTTTTTT. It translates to CASKVLAGGPGELFF.

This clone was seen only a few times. The CDR3 nucleotides are TGTGCCAGCAGTTGGCTACAGGGCGGCACAGATACGCAGTATTTT. Translation gives CASSWLQGGTDTQYF. The chain has TRBV28 and TRBJ2-3; D is perhaps TRBD1 (6 bases). Germline V gives CDR1 MDHEN, CDR2 SYDVKM. Trimming took off 4 bases at V and 1 base at J, with 12 bases between the two ends. The CDR3 contains 15 residues.

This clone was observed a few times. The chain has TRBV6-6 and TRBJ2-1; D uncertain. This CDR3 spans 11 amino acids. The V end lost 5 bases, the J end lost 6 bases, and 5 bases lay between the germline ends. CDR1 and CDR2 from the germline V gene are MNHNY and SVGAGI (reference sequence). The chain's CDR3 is CASSPSNEQFF. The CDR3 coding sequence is TGTGCCAGCAGTCCCTCCAATGAGCAGTTCTTC.

CDR3 region: CSVEPRLNTEAFF. The DNA for the CDR3 is TGCAGCGTTGAACCCAGGTTGAACACTGAAGCTTTCTTT. The genes are TRBV29-1 and TRBJ1-1; no clear D. Trimming removed 2 bases at V and 0 bases at J, with 7 bases between. CDR3 size: 13 residues. Germline V lookup: CDR1 SQVTM, CDR2 ANQGSEA.

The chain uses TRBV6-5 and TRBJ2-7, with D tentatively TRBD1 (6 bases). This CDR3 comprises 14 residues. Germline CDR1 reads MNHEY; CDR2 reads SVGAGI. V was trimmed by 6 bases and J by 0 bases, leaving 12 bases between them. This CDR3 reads CASSRGQISYEQYF. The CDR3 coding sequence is TGTGCCAGCAGCCGAGGACAGATCTCCTACGAGCAGTACTTC.

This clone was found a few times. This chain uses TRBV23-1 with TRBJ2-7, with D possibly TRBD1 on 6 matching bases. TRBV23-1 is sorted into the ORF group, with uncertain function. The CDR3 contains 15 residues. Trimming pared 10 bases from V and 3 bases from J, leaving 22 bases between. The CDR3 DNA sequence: TGCGCCACTAAAAAAATCCCGGGACAAATCTACGAGCAGTACTTC. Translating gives CATKKIPGQIYEQYF.

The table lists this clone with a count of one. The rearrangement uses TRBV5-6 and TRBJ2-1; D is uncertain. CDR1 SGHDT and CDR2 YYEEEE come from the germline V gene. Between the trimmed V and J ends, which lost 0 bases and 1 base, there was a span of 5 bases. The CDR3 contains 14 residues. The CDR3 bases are TGTGCCAGCAGCTTGGTCAGATCCTACAATGAGCAGTTCTTC. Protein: CASSLVRSYNEQFF.

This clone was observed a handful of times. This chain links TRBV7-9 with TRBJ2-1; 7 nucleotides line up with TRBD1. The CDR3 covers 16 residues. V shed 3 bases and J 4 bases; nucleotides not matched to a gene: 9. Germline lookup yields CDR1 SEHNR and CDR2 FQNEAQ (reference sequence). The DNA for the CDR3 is TGTGCCAGCAGCTTTCTCGATCTGGGACAGTACAATGAGCAGTTCTTC. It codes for CASSFLDLGQYNEQFF.

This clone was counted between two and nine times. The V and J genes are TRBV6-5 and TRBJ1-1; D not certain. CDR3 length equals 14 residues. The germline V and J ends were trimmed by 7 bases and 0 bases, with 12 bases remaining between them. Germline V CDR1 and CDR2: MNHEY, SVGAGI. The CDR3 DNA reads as TGTGCCAGCACCTCCTCTGTTATGAACACTGAAGCTTTCTTT. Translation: CASTSSVMNTEAFF.

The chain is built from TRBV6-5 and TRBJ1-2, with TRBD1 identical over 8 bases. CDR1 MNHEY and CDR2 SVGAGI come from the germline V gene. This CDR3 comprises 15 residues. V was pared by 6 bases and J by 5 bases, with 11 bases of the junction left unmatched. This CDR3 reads CASSRGQGYLYGYTF. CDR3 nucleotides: TGTGCCAGCAGCCGAGGACAGGGATACCTTTATGGCTACACCTTC.

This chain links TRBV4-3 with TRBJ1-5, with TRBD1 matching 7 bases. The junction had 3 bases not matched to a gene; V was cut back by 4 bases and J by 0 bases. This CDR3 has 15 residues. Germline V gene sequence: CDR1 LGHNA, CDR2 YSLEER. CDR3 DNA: TGCGCCAGCAGCCCTCGACAGGGTAGCAATCAGCCCCAGCATTTT. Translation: CASSPRQGSNQPQHF.